These 18 T cell receptor beta chains came from one sample sequenced in a study of CD8 T cells in Susac syndrome. Reverse transcription used roughly 0.45 to 1 ug RNA and random hexamers. TCRdb called the immunoSEQ multiplex PCR reads again in MiXCR, with one record for every CDR3 protein. There are some 300,000 distinct CDR3 sequences in the sample; roughly 84% occur only once, and 0.11% lies in the top ten. The sample was CD8+ T cells from PBMCs. These receptors all stem from a human donor with multiple sclerosis.

This sequence joins TRBV6-5 and TRBJ2-6; TRBD1 matches 8 bases. CDR3 size: 19 residues. Germline V gives CDR1 MNHEY, CDR2 SVGAGI. The junction had 12 bases not matched to a gene; V was cut back by 4 bases and J by 1 base. CDR3 sequence: CASSFFGQGDLSGANVLTF. As DNA, the CDR3 is TGTGCCAGCAGTTTCTTCGGACAGGGAGATCTTTCTGGGGCCAACGTCCTGACTTTC.

This chain links TRBV4-1 with TRBJ2-7, with D possibly TRBD1 on 5 matching bases. The CDR3 runs to 15 residues. The V end was cut by 1 base, the J end by 2 bases, with 12 bases between. Germline CDR1 MGHRA, CDR2 YSYEKL. The CDR3 sequence is CASSQGQGPTYEQYF. Here the CDR3 DNA reads TGCGCCAGCAGCCAAGGGCAGGGCCCTACCTACGAGCAGTACTTC.

This chain uses TRBV28 with TRBJ2-3; D gene unclear. Germline CDR1 reads MDHEN; CDR2 reads SYDVKM. The CDR3 runs to 15 residues. Trimming took 1 base from V and 1 from J, leaving 9 bases between them. The CDR3 sequence is CASSLYKGRTDTQYF. The CDR3 nucleotides read TGTGCCAGCAGTTTATATAAGGGTCGCACAGATACGCAGTATTTT. The whole variable domain, filled in from reference TRBV28 and TRBJ2-3, reads DVKVTQSSRYLVKRTGEKVFLECVQDMDHENMFWYRQDPGLGLRLIYFSYDVKMKEKGDIPEGYSVSREKKERFSLILESASTNQTSMYLCASSLYKGRTDTQYFGPGTRLTVL.

The chain's CDR3 is CASSFIATGGIIGELFF. CDR3 nucleotides: TGTGCCAGCAGTTTCATCGCTACCGGAGGGATCATCGGGGAGCTGTTTTTT. The chain uses TRBV27 and TRBJ2-2; maybe TRBD2 (6 bases). V dropped 3 bases and J dropped 7 bases, with 21 bases sitting between them. Germline loops: CDR1 MNHEY, CDR2 SMNVEV (reference sequence). The CDR3 covers 17 residues.

The V gene is TRBV27, the J gene TRBJ2-1; D gene unclear. V lost 5 bases and J lost 6, with 8 bases in between. The CDR3 is 12 amino acids. Germline V gene data show CDR1 as MNHEY and CDR2 as SMNVEV (reference sequence). As DNA, the CDR3 is TGTGCCAGCAGTATTAGTGGCAATGAGCAGTTCTTC. This encodes CASSISGNEQFF.

This sequence joins TRBV2 and TRBJ2-7; D is unclear. CDR1 is SNHLY, CDR2 FYNNEI, per germline. Trimming took off 4 bases at V and 1 base at J, with 8 bases between the two ends. The CDR3 has 13 residues. The CDR3 DNA reads as TGTGCCAGCAGTGTGTACGCTTCCTACGAGCAGTACTTC. Protein product: CASSVYASYEQYF.

The genes are TRBV29-1 and TRBJ1-2, with D hard to call. Germline V gene lookup returns CDR1 SQVTM and CDR2 ANQGSEA. The CDR3 is made up of 13 amino acids. V was clipped by 3 bases and J by 2 bases, with 10 bases between them. The CDR3 loop is CSVDYGHNYGYTF. The DNA for the CDR3 is TGCAGCGTTGATTATGGTCACAACTATGGCTACACCTTC.

The chain is built from TRBV12-3 or TRBV12-4 and TRBJ2-5, with a possible D match to TRBD2 (6 bases). V dropped 3 bases and J dropped 2 bases, with 13 bases sitting between them. This CDR3 is 15 amino acids long. The DNA of the CDR3 is TGTGCCAGCAGTTTGAGTCTGGCGGGGCAAGAGACCCAGTACTTC. Amino acid sequence: CASSLSLAGQETQYF.

This sequence joins TRBV12-3 or TRBV12-4 and TRBJ2-7; 7 bases line up with TRBD1. The CDR3 is 13 amino acids. V was pared by 8 bases and J by 3 bases, with 7 bases of the junction left unmatched. The chain's CDR3 is CASAWTGRYEQYF. The CDR3 DNA reads as TGTGCCAGCGCTTGGACAGGCCGCTACGAGCAGTACTTC.

The gene calls are TRBV12-3 or TRBV12-4 and TRBJ1-5; maybe TRBD1 (5 bases). The length of the CDR3 is 12 residues. V lost 8 bases and J 4 bases, leaving 9 bases between the germline ends. CDR3 sequence reads: CASGPGNQPQHF. The CDR3 DNA is TGTGCCAGCGGGCCAGGGAATCAGCCCCAGCATTTT.

The J gene is TRBJ2-7, the V gene TRBV28; D is uncertain. Germline assignment: CDR1 MDHEN and CDR2 SYDVKM. Trimming removed 3 bases from V and 9 bases from J, with 12 bases in between. The length of the CDR3 is 12 residues. Here the CDR3 reads CASSLDDFRQYF. The CDR3 nucleotides read TGTGCCAGCAGTTTGGACGACTTTCGGCAGTACTTC. Full variable domain (rest looked up from reference TRBV28 and TRBJ2-7): DVKVTQSSRYLVKRTGEKVFLECVQDMDHENMFWYRQDPGLGLRLIYFSYDVKMKEKGDIPEGYSVSREKKERFSLILESASTNQTSMYLCASSLDDFRQYFGPGTRLTVT.

This clonotype has just a few counts. The gene calls are TRBV9 and TRBJ2-7, with D perhaps TRBD2 (6 bases). The germline gives CDR1 SGDLS, CDR2 YYNGEE. The V end was cut by 0 bases, the J end by 5 bases, with 9 bases between. The CDR3 is 13 amino acids. CDR3 sequence reads: CASSVGGGDEQYF. The CDR3 bases are TGTGCCAGCAGCGTAGGGGGCGGGGACGAGCAGTACTTC.

The chain couples TRBV9 to TRBJ2-5, with D unresolved. Trimming shortened V by 0 bases and J by 2 bases, and 8 bases separated the two germline ends. Germline V gene data show CDR1 as SGDLS and CDR2 as YYNGEE. The CDR3 is made up of 14 amino acids. CDR3 bases: TGTGCCAGCAGCGTAGGGGGAAGTCAAGAGACCCAGTACTTC. Translated, it gives CASSVGGSQETQYF.

This clonotype was observed a few times. The chain combines TRBV9 with TRBJ1-1; tentative D call: TRBD1 (5 bases). The CDR3 is 12 amino acids. The germline V gene has CDR1 SGDLS and CDR2 YYNGEE. The V end lost 4 bases, the J end lost 3 bases, and 7 bases lay between the germline ends. Here the CDR3 reads CASSPGHTEAFF. The CDR3 nucleotides read TGTGCCAGCAGCCCGGGACACACTGAAGCTTTCTTT.

The V call is TRBV7-9, the J call TRBJ1-4; D is undetermined. The CDR3 covers 14 residues. Per the germline V gene, CDR1 is SEHNR and CDR2 is FQNEAQ (reference sequence). V was clipped by 5 bases and J by 6 bases, with 13 bases between them. In DNA form, the CDR3 reads TGTGCCAGCAGCCGATCGGACGTCGATGAAAAACTGTTTTTT. Translation: CASSRSDVDEKLFF.

The gene calls are TRBV7-9 and TRBJ2-2; a possible D gene is TRBD1 (7 bases). CDR3 length: 16 amino acids. Trimming removed 5 bases at V and 4 bases at J, with 17 bases between. Germline loops: CDR1 SEHNR, CDR2 FQNEAQ (reference sequence). The CDR3 spells CASSDRAMGGTGELFF. As DNA, the CDR3 is TGTGCCAGCAGCGACAGGGCCATGGGGGGCACCGGGGAGCTGTTTTTT.

The chain joins TRBV6-5 to TRBJ2-2; 8 bases align to TRBD1. The germline V gene has CDR1 MNHEY and CDR2 SVGAGI. The CDR3 runs to 16 residues. Trimming cost V 0 bases and J 7 bases; bases outside gene matches: 7. The CDR3 bases are TGTGCCAGCAGTTACTCACCAGGGGGCGCGAACGGGGAGCTGTTTTTT. It codes for CASSYSPGGANGELFF.

The chain carries TRBV28 and TRBJ2-7; weak D call: TRBD2 (6 bases). The ends were cut back, 3 bases at V and 3 bases at J, with 12 bases in the middle. In germline, CDR1 is MDHEN, CDR2 SYDVKM. CDR3 length equals 14 residues. CDR3 nucleotide sequence: TGTGCCAGCAGTTTTGATGGCGGGAACTACGAGCAGTACTTC. It specifies CASSFDGGNYEQYF. The variable domain in full, with the rest retrieved from reference TRBV28 and TRBJ2-7, is DVKVTQSSRYLVKRTGEKVFLECVQDMDHENMFWYRQDPGLGLRLIYFSYDVKMKEKGDIPEGYSVSREKKERFSLILESASTNQTSMYLCASSFDGGNYEQYFGPGTRLTVT.